One T cell receptor (beta chain) is described in this entry. The CDR3 loop spans 15 amino acids. The V and J ends lost 4 bases and 5 bases respectively, with 17 bases between them. CDR1 is SGHKS and CDR2 is YYEKEE in the germline V gene (reference sequence). The data were taken from a study of shared clonotypes between healthy human individuals. The sorted-subset replicate PCRs were given about 200 ng DNA, which is about 29,000 T cell genomes. Sequencing used immunoSEQ multiplex PCR; TCRdb keeps in-frame clones, though not all of them. The data show 2 million to 2.5 million clones, roughly 95% seen once.

This clonotype was sampled from a young man in good health. This chain joins TRBV5-5 and TRBJ2-3; D tentatively fits TRBD1 or TRBD2 (5 bases each). Sequencing used naive CD4+ T cells sorted from blood. The subset denotes: CD45RA+ positively selected. In nucleotides, the CDR3 is TGTGCCAGCAGCGCCGGGACGCTCCCAGAAGATACGCAGTATTTT. Protein sequence: CASSAGTLPEDTQYF.